The 10 T cell receptor beta chains presented below share a single source sample, sequenced in a study of naive and memory T cell subsets. Both TRBC1 and TRBC2 were covered by a beta constant-region primer of two equimolar oligonucleotides. The ligated cDNA underwent four PCR rounds using SP2 and nested alpha and beta constant-region primers. TCRdb reprocessed the UMI-ligation and nested PCR reads via MiXCR and lists one record per CDR3 protein. The profile covers about 120,000 distinct CDR3 sequences, with 30% to 45% appearing a single time and approximately 0.88% taken by the ten largest. Sequencing was carried out using central memory CD4+ T cells from blood. These receptors all come from a human donor in good health.

The table lists this clonotype with many counts. This chain joins TRBV12-3 or TRBV12-4 and TRBJ2-1; no clear D. The CDR3 loop spans 12 amino acids. The germline V and J ends were trimmed by 6 bases and 6 bases, with 9 bases remaining between them. The CDR3 nucleotides are TGTGCCAGCAGCAGATGGGCCAATGAGCAGTTCTTC. Translated: CASSRWANEQFF.

The chain combines TRBV5-1 with TRBJ2-7; no clear D. The CDR3 is 12 residues long. Trimming removed 6 bases from V and 5 bases from J, with 12 bases in between. The germline V gene encodes CDR1 SGHRS and CDR2 YFSETQ. CDR3 sequence (DNA): TGCGCCAGCATTTCGGAAGGGAACGAGCAGTACTTC. It translates to CASISEGNEQYF.

This clonotype was recorded a few times. The chain carries TRBV5-5 and TRBJ2-7; tentatively, D is TRBD1 (6 bases). The CDR3 is 14 amino acids. In germline, CDR1 is SGHKS, CDR2 YYEKEE (reference sequence). Trimming left V 4 bases short and J 1 base short, with 12 bases between. The CDR3 region has the DNA TGTGCCAGCAGCCGAGGGGGTCGTTCCTACGAGCAGTACTTC. Protein: CASSRGGRSYEQYF.

The chain uses TRBV5-4 and TRBJ1-3; TRBD1 matches 7 bases. CDR1 and CDR2 (germline): SGHNT, YYREEE (reference sequence). The J segment lost 3 bases and the V segment lost 4 bases, leaving 10 bases of the junction unmatched. The CDR3 runs to 16 residues. The CDR3 region is CASSRDSRSYGNTIYF. For the CDR3, the DNA is TGTGCCAGCAGCCGGGACAGTCGGAGCTATGGAAACACCATATATTTT.

V is TRBV20-1 and J is TRBJ2-3; TRBD2 matches 8 bases. Germline lookup yields CDR1 DFQATT and CDR2 SNEGSKA (reference sequence). The CDR3 is made up of 11 amino acids. Trimming took 1 base from V and 13 from J; bases not matched to a gene: 4. Written as DNA, the CDR3 is TGCAGTGCTAGAGCCGGGACTAGAAAGTATTTT. This translates into CSARAGTRKYF.

The chain has TRBV20-1 and TRBJ2-3, with D perhaps TRBD1 (6 bases). V was shortened by 0 bases and J by 5 bases, with 12 bases between the two germline ends. Germline V CDR1 and CDR2: DFQATT, SNEGSKA (reference sequence). The CDR3 spans 14 residues. The CDR3 region is CSARDQRGIDTQYF. The CDR3 DNA reads TGCAGTGCTAGAGATCAGAGGGGGATAGATACGCAGTATTTT.

The J gene is TRBJ2-7, the V gene TRBV5-1; tentatively, D is TRBD2 (6 bases). Germline V CDR1 and CDR2: SGHRS, YFSETQ. The CDR3 sequence is 15 residues long. V gave up 0 bases and J gave up 4 bases, with 14 bases separating them. CDR3 protein: CASSLALARPYEQYF. The DNA of the CDR3 is TGCGCCAGCAGCTTGGCCCTAGCGAGACCTTACGAGCAGTACTTC.

This clonotype was seen only once. J is TRBJ2-4 and V is TRBV4-3; D remains unclear. The ends were cut back, 0 bases at V and 7 bases at J, with 10 bases in the middle. The CDR3 runs 14 residues. CDR1 and CDR2 from the germline V gene are LGHNA and YSLEER. The CDR3 is CASSQEVQANIQYF. The CDR3 DNA is TGCGCCAGCAGCCAAGAGGTGCAGGCGAACATTCAGTACTTC.

The chain recombines TRBV28 with TRBJ2-1; TRBD2 matches 12 bases. V dropped 5 bases and J dropped 8; count of bases not matched to a gene: 16. This CDR3 has 18 amino acids. Germline values: CDR1 MDHEN, CDR2 SYDVKM. The DNA of the CDR3 is TGTGCCAGCAGTCCGACAAACCCGACTAGCGGGAGCTTGGATGAGCAGTTCTTC. Its protein product is CASSPTNPTSGSLDEQFF.

The chain combines TRBV28 with TRBJ2-1, with TRBD2 as a possible D gene (5 bases). The CDR3 contains 14 residues. V lost 7 bases and J 6 bases, leaving 16 bases between the germline ends. CDR1 and CDR2 (germline): MDHEN, SYDVKM. The CDR3 spells CASIEGAFVNEQFF. The CDR3 DNA reads as TGTGCCAGCATCGAGGGAGCCTTCGTCAATGAGCAGTTCTTC.